These 21 T cell receptor beta chains originate from one sample sequenced in a study of tumor and adjacent non-tumor tissue in lung cancer. Three rounds of nested PCR, following a modified ARM-PCR protocol, produced the TCRbeta library. TCRdb fed the multiplex PCR reads into MiXCR, producing one record per CDR3 protein. The sample comprises over 40,000 distinct CDR3 sequences, roughly two thirds of which are singletons, and around 19% rests with the top ten. RNA was extracted from bulk tissue without any cell sorting. More than 3 cm separated this lung sample from the edge of the tumor. Sequencing was performed on distant non-tumor lung tissue. The receptors were gathered from a middle-aged woman with non-small cell lung cancer.

Only a few counts were recorded for this clonotype. A much larger clone lies one base from this, so it may be a read error. The genes are TRBV7-8 and TRBJ2-7; D is undetermined. Deletions cut 4 bases from V and 0 bases from J, with 10 bases between. The germline CDR1 and CDR2 sequences are SGHVS and FQNEAQ. The CDR3 runs to 14 residues. The CDR3 spells CASSSRGSSYEQYF. The CDR3 bases are TGTGCCAGCAGCTCTAGAGGAAGCTCCTACGAGCAGTACTTC.

Note on this clonotype: The junction does not match germline at one end; this may be a read error. The chain joins TRBV28 to TRBJ1-6; 9 bases are shared with TRBD1. This CDR3 comprises 15 residues. Germline V gene data show CDR1 as MDHEN and CDR2 as SYDVKM. CDR3: CACSAYGQGNSPLHF. CDR3 bases: TGTGCCTGCAGTGCTTATGGACAGGGGAATTCACCCCTCCACTTC.

Within the sample, this clonotype is medium-sized. CDR3 bases: TGTGCCAGCAGCTTCTCTAGGGACACCCAGTACTTC. This encodes CASSFSRDTQYF. The chain joins TRBV12-3 or TRBV12-4 to TRBJ2-5; D may be TRBD1 or TRBD2 (5 bases each). This CDR3 contains 12 residues. V was pared by 6 bases and J by 8 bases, with 13 bases between.

With regard to this clonotype: A clone one base away is much larger, so this may be a read error. The V gene is TRBV7-8, the J gene TRBJ2-1, with D unresolved. Germline V gene data show CDR1 as SGHVS and CDR2 as FQNEAQ. The CDR3 length is 13 residues. V lost 5 bases and J 6 bases, leaving 11 bases between the germline ends. DNA for the CDR3: TGTGCCAGCAGCACCTTCTTCTCCAATGAGCAGTTCTTC. It translates to CASSTFFSNEQFF.

In the case of this clonotype: The CDR3 end shows no conserved phenylalanine or tryptophan, and so a read error is likely. This sequence joins TRBV29-1 and TRBJ1-1; TRBD1 matches at 7 bases. The CDR3 runs to 18 residues. Germline CDR1 and CDR2: SQVTM and ANQGSEA. In nucleotides, the CDR3 is TGTAGCGTTGATGGGGGGTTCAACAGGGGAGAGATTGACGCTGAAGCTTTCTTA. Its protein product is CSVDGGFNRGEIDAEAFL.

This chain joins TRBV7-6 and TRBJ2-1; D may match TRBD1 or TRBD2 (5 bases each). This CDR3 has 13 residues. Germline V gene lookup returns CDR1 SGHVS and CDR2 FNYEAQ. The germline V and J ends were trimmed by 4 bases and 7 bases, with 11 bases remaining between them. CDR3 sequence: CASSSGPRNEQFF. Here the CDR3 DNA reads TGTGCCAGCAGCTCGGGGCCCAGGAATGAGCAGTTCTTC.

At least ten counts were recorded for this clonotype. The rearrangement links TRBV28 to TRBJ1-2, with unresolved D. Deletions cut 3 bases from V and 1 base from J, with 6 bases between. Germline V gene sequence: CDR1 MDHEN, CDR2 SYDVKM. This CDR3 contains 13 residues. For the CDR3, the DNA is TGTGCCAGCAGTTTGGGTTTTAACTATGGCTACACCTTC. Translated, it gives CASSLGFNYGYTF.

Concerning this clonotype: This CDR3 fails to terminate in the conserved phenylalanine or tryptophan, so it likely reflects a read error. Because the CDR3's place on the DNA is in doubt, the DNA is left out and the CDR3 is given as listed by TCRdb. This chain connects TRBV6-2 or TRBV6-3 to TRBJ2-1; the table's D call of TRBD2 was not tested on the DNA. The germline V gene has CDR1 MNHEY and CDR2 SVGEGT. Counting both end residues, the CDR3 totals 16 amino acids. This CDR3 is CASRPLLAGDHNEHFL.

This clonotype was counted ten times or more. The gene calls are TRBV6-1 and TRBJ2-2, with D possibly matching TRBD1 (5 bases). Germline CDR1 reads MNHNS; CDR2 reads SASEGT. This CDR3 has 15 residues. V was clipped by 2 bases and J by 6 bases, with 13 bases between them. CDR3 loop: CASSESEGVAGELFF. In DNA form, the CDR3 reads TGTGCCAGCAGTGAAAGTGAAGGGGTGGCCGGGGAGCTGTTTTTT.

This clonotype was seen more than once but under ten times. This may come from a read error, since a much larger clone is one base off. The V gene is TRBV12-5, the J gene TRBJ2-2; D is perhaps TRBD2 (6 bases). Germline loops: CDR1 LGHNT, CDR2 FRNRAP. The CDR3 covers 18 residues. The CDR3 DNA is TGTGCTAGTGGTTTGGTAGTCTGGGGGGAAAAGAACGCCGGGGAGCTGTTTTTT. Amino acids: CASGLVVWGEKNAGELFF.

The J gene is TRBJ2-3, the V gene TRBV10-1, with 11 bases aligning to TRBD1. The germline V gene has CDR1 WNHNN and CDR2 SYGVQD (reference sequence). This CDR3 is 14 amino acids long. V was clipped by 11 bases and J by 10 bases; unmatched bases: 14. CDR3 region: CAARDRGSKDAQYF. The CDR3 coding sequence is TGCGCCGCCCGGGACAGGGGGTCCAAGGATGCGCAGTATTTT.

This clonotype was observed many times. The chain links TRBV29-1 to TRBJ1-4; tentative D call: TRBD1 (5 bases). Germline V gene data show CDR1 as SQVTM and CDR2 as ANQGSEA. Trimming shortened V by 6 bases and J by 5 bases, and 16 bases separated the two germline ends. CDR3 length equals 14 residues. CDR3 loop: CSVQTGHPNEKLFF. CDR3 DNA sequence: TGCAGCGTACAAACAGGACATCCGAATGAAAAACTGTTTTTT.

Comment on this clonotype: Since the CDR3 does not end with the conserved phenylalanine or tryptophan, this likely comes from a read error. It is unclear where the CDR3 begins or ends on the DNA, so no DNA is shown, and the CDR3 is as TCRdb lists it. The chain employs TRBV7-9 and TRBJ1-1; the table's D gene call, TRBD1, was not cross checked with the DNA. The CDR3 contains 14 residues when both ends are counted. The germline gives CDR1 SEHNR, CDR2 FQNEAQ (reference sequence). CDR3 residues: CASTDSDRAAEVFY.

The chain employs TRBV5-1 and TRBJ2-3; D unclear. This CDR3 has 16 amino acids. Germline V gene sequence: CDR1 SGHRS, CDR2 YFSETQ. Trimming took 0 bases from V and 2 from J, leaving 13 bases between them. The CDR3 loop reads CASSLGAGRNTDTQYF. CDR3 bases: TGCGCCAGCAGCTTGGGTGCCGGCCGAAACACAGATACGCAGTATTTT.

By share, this clonotype ranks as medium-sized. V gene TRBV11-2 combines with J gene TRBJ2-7; D unclear. Per the germline V gene, CDR1 is SGHAT and CDR2 is FQNNGV. Trimming pared 5 bases from V and 3 bases from J, leaving 11 bases between. CDR3 size: 13 residues. The CDR3 loop reads CASSQDLFYEQYF. In DNA form, the CDR3 reads TGTGCCAGCAGCCAAGACCTTTTCTACGAGCAGTACTTC. Variable domain in full (rest from reference TRBV11-2 and TRBJ2-7): EAGVAQSPRYKIIEKRQSVAFWCNPISGHATLYWYQQILGQGPKLLIQFQNNGVVDDSQLPKDRFSAERLKGVDSTLKIQPAKLEDSAVYLCASSQDLFYEQYFGPGTRLTVT.

Of note for this clonotype: One end of the junction varies from germline; a read error may be responsible. V gene TRBV4-1 combines with J gene TRBJ1-6, with 9 positions matching TRBD1. Germline V CDR1 and CDR2: MGHRA, YSYEKL. The CDR3 sequence is 16 residues long. The CDR3 is CANSQPKQGAGSHLHF. The CDR3 region has the DNA TGCGCCAACAGCCAACCCAAACAGGGGGCAGGCTCACACCTCCACTTT.

Turning to this clonotype: It may be a read error: a sequence one base away is much more abundant. J is TRBJ2-3 and V is TRBV20-1; 11 bases agree with TRBD2. Germline V gives CDR1 DFQATT, CDR2 SNEGSKA (reference sequence). The CDR3 has 15 residues. J lost 0 bases, V lost 7 bases, and 6 bases had no gene match. The CDR3 region has the DNA TGCAGTGTTAGCGGGAGGGCCTCTAGCACAGATACGCAGTATTTT. Its protein product is CSVSGRASSTDTQYF.

In the case of this clonotype: One end of the junction varies from germline; a read error may be responsible. The chain couples TRBV5-1 to TRBJ2-5; possible D gene TRBD1, 7 bases. CDR3 size: 15 residues. Germline CDR1 reads SGHRS; CDR2 reads YFSETQ. CDR3: CASSWGDSFQETHYF. DNA for the CDR3: TGCGCCAGCAGCTGGGGGGACAGCTTCCAAGAGACCCATTACTTC.

A note on this clonotype: At one end, the junction sequence differs from germline, possibly due to a read error. V is TRBV30 and J is TRBJ1-6; maybe TRBD1 (5 bases). CDR3 length equals 15 residues. From germline, CDR1 is GTSNPN and CDR2 SVGIG (reference sequence). As DNA, the CDR3 is TGTTCCTGGAGTGTACGGGGCCTGAATAATTCACCCCTCCACTTT. Translating it yields CSWSVRGLNNSPLHF.

The CDR3 spells CVSSPGTFSGKLFF. In nucleotides, the CDR3 is TGTGTCAGTAGCCCCGGGACATTTTCCGGAAAACTGTTTTTT. The chain couples TRBV5-6 to TRBJ1-4, with D perhaps TRBD1 (6 bases). This CDR3 spans 14 amino acids. CDR1 is SGHDT, CDR2 YYEEEE, per germline.

The chain links TRBV12-3 or TRBV12-4 to TRBJ2-7; D is uncertain. V shed 7 bases and J shed 2 bases, with 15 bases lying between them. This CDR3 is built from 14 residues. CDR3 sequence reads: CASNSHTRTYEQYF. The DNA of the CDR3 is TGTGCCAGCAATTCGCATACAAGGACCTACGAGCAGTACTTC.